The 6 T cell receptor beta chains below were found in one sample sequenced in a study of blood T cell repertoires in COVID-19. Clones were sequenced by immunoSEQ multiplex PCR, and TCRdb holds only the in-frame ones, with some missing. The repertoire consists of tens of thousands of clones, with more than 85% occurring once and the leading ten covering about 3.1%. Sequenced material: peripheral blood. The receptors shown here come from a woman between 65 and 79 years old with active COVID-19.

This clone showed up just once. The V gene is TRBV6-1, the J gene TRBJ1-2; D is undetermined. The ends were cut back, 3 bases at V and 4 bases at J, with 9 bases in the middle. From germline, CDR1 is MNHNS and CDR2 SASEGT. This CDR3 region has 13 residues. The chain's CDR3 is CASSENSLYGYTF. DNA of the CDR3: TGTGCCAGCAGTGAGAACAGCCTCTATGGCTACACCTTC.

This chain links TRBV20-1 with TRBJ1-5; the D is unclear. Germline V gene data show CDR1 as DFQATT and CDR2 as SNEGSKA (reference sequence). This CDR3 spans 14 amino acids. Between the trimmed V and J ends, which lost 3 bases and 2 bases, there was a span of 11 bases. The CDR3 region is CSASTGRGNQPQHF. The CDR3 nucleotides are TGCAGTGCTAGTACGGGTCGCGGCAATCAGCCCCAGCATTTT.

Here the CDR3 reads CASSLPGLAHEQFF. The CDR3 bases are TGCGCCAGCAGCTTGCCGGGACTAGCACATGAGCAGTTCTTC. The V call is TRBV5-1, the J call TRBJ2-1; 9 positions match TRBD2. The germline V gene encodes CDR1 SGHRS and CDR2 YFSETQ. The CDR3 runs 14 residues. Trimming cost V 1 base and J 8 bases; bases outside gene matches: 4.

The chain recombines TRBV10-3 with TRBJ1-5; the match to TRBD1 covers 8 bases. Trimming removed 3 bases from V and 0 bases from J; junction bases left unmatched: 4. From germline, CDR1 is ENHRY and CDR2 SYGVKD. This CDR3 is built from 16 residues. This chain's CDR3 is CAISDSGGPSNQPQHF. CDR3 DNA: TGTGCCATCAGTGACTCAGGGGGCCCTAGCAATCAGCCCCAGCATTTT.

This chain's CDR3 is CASSGDRVRNSPLHF. The CDR3 nucleotides read TGTGCCAGCAGCGGAGACAGGGTGAGGAATTCACCCCTCCACTTT. The gene calls are TRBV3-1 (or the pseudogene TRBV3-2) and TRBJ1-6; 7 bases fit TRBD1. The CDR3 runs 15 residues. Per germline, CDR1 LGHDT and CDR2 YNNKEL (reference sequence). V trimming: 5 bases; J trimming: 7 bases; junction bases outside the gene matches: 8.

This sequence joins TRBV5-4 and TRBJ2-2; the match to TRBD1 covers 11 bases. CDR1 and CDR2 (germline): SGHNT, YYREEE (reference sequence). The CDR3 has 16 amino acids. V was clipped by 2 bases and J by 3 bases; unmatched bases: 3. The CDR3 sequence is CASSFRTGGYTGELFF. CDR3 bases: TGTGCCAGCAGCTTTCGGACAGGGGGCTACACCGGGGAGCTGTTTTTT.